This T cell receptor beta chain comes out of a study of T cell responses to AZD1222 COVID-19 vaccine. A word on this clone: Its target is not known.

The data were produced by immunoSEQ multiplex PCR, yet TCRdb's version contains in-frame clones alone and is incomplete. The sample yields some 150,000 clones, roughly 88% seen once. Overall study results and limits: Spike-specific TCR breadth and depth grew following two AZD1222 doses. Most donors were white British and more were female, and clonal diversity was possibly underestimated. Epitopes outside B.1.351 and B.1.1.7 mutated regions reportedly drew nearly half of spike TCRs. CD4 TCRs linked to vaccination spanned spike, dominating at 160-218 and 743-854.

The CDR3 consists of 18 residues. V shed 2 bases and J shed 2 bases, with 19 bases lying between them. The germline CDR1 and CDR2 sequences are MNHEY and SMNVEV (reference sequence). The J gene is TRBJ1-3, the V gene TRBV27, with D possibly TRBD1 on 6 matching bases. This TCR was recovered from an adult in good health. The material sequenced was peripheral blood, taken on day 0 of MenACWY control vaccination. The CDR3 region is CASSLKNYRGLAGNTIYF. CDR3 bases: TGTGCCAGCAGTTTAAAAAATTATCGGGGGCTCGCTGGAAACACCATATATTTT.